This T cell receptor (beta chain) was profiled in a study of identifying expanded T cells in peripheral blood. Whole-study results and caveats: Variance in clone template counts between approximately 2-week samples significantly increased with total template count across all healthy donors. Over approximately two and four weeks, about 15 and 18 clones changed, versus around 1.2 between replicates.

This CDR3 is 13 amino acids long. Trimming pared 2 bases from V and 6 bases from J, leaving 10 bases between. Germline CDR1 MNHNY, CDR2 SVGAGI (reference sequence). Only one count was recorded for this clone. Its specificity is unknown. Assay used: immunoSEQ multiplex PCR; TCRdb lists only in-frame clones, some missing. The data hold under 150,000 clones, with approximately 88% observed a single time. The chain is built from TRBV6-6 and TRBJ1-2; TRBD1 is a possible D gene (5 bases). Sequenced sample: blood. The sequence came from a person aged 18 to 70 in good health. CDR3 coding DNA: TGTGCCAGCAGTTACGGGCAGGGTGATGGCTACACCTTC. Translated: CASSYGQGDGYTF.